The TCR beta chain under discussion was sequenced for a study of blood T cell repertoires in COVID-19. Study as a whole: The origin of the acute and convalescent COVID-19 samples was the United States, Italy and Spain.

The CDR3 consists of 16 residues. V was cut by 5 bases and J by 1 base, with 18 bases left in between. The germline CDR1 and CDR2 sequences are MNHEY and SMNVEV (reference sequence). Generated by immunoSEQ multiplex PCR, the TCRdb table keeps only in-frame clones and is missing some. In the table there are around 300,000 clones, approximately 88% of which are singletons. The chain joins TRBV27 to TRBJ2-7, with D perhaps TRBD2 (6 bases). This receptor was obtained from a middle-aged woman who had recovered from COVID-19. The specimen sequenced was peripheral blood. The CDR3 sequence is CASSTMRDLRSYEQYF. CDR3 nucleotide sequence: TGTGCCAGCAGTACAATGCGGGACCTAAGGTCCTACGAGCAGTACTTC.